This T cell receptor (beta chain) was recovered during a study of blood T cell repertoires in COVID-19. The overall study: Specimens from acute and convalescent COVID-19 originated in the United States, Italy and Spain. PBMCs, B-cell-depleted T cells, or T cells were the source of the cDNA or gDNA that made up the material.

This clone was counted once. Germline CDR1 is MNHNY and CDR2 is SVGAGI (reference sequence). The CDR3 contains 14 residues. V shed 8 bases and J 0 bases; nucleotides not matched to a gene: 4. Sequenced by immunoSEQ multiplex PCR; TCRdb stores in-frame clones only, minus some. The sample lists 280,000 or so clones, around four fifths occurring once. The receptor was derived from a woman in her fifties or sixties who had recovered from COVID-19. The chain carries TRBV6-6 and TRBJ1-5; 7 nucleotides match TRBD1. Material for sequencing was peripheral blood. The chain's CDR3 is CASGQANSNQPQHF. Written as DNA, the CDR3 is TGTGCCAGCGGACAGGCCAATAGCAATCAGCCCCAGCATTTT.